The 16 T cell receptor beta chains below were found in one sample sequenced in a study of CD8 T cell repertoires and HIV-1 epitope variants. Clones were read by immunoSEQ multiplex PCR, and TCRdb kept only the in-frame ones, dropping some. The table shows about 5,600 clones, with 55% to 75% occurring only once. What these receptors recognize is not known. Material for sequencing was cultured CD8+ T cells derived from PBMCs. Receptors originate from a male donor with HIV.

The chain couples TRBV2 to TRBJ2-7, with D tentatively TRBD1 or TRBD2 (6 bases each). V gave up 3 bases and J gave up 0 bases, with 12 bases separating them. Looked up from germline, CDR1 is SNHLY and CDR2 is FYNNEI. This CDR3 comprises 15 residues. CDR3 sequence: CASSEGGLSSYEQYF. In DNA, the CDR3 is TGTGCCAGCAGTGAGGGGGGCCTATCCTCCTACGAGCAGTACTTC.

This clone was detected only once. The rearrangement joins TRBV27 to TRBJ2-6; D call uncertain. The CDR3 is 19 amino acids. CDR1 is MNHEY and CDR2 is SMNVEV in the germline V gene (reference sequence). Trimming took off 4 bases at V and 1 base at J, with 20 bases between the two ends. The DNA of the CDR3 is TGTGCCAGCAGTTCGATGGCGGAGCAAGTTCTTTCTGGGGCCAACGTCCTGACTTTC. Translation: CASSSMAEQVLSGANVLTF.

This sequence joins TRBV30 and TRBJ2-3; TRBD2 might be the D (5 bases). The germline gives CDR1 GTSNPN, CDR2 SVGIG (reference sequence). The CDR3 runs to 13 residues. The V gene lost 2 bases and the J gene lost 3 bases, with 9 bases spanning the gap. Here the CDR3 reads CAWSLRTTDTQYF. Here the CDR3 DNA reads TGTGCCTGGAGTCTGCGGACTACAGATACGCAGTATTTT.

This clone is classed as large. The chain joins TRBV28 to TRBJ2-7; weak D call: TRBD1 (5 bases). The ends were cut back, 6 bases at V and 2 bases at J, with 17 bases in the middle. The germline gives CDR1 MDHEN, CDR2 SYDVKM. The CDR3 runs 15 residues. The CDR3 DNA reads as TGTGCCAGCAGCGAATCAATAGGACAAGCCTACGAGCAGTACTTC. Translating it yields CASSESIGQAYEQYF.

The rearrangement links TRBV6-6 to TRBJ1-2, with D perhaps matching TRBD1 (6 bases). Germline CDR1 MNHNY, CDR2 SVGAGI (reference sequence). The CDR3 covers 14 residues. V was cut by 8 bases and J by 6 bases, with 19 bases left in between. As DNA, the CDR3 is TGTGCCAGCCGTTCCTTGGGGGCGATTGATGGCTACACCTTC. Protein sequence: CASRSLGAIDGYTF.

The chain has TRBV6-6 and TRBJ2-1; 8 bases align to TRBD1. V was clipped by 5 bases and J by 0 bases; unmatched bases: 3. Germline assignment: CDR1 MNHNY and CDR2 SVGAGI (reference sequence). This CDR3 spans 15 amino acids. In DNA form, the CDR3 reads TGTGCCAGCAGTGCCGGGACAGGCTCCTACAATGAGCAGTTCTTC. It codes for CASSAGTGSYNEQFF.

This clone was counted once. V usage is TRBV30 and J usage is TRBJ2-7; possibly TRBD1 for D (6 bases). The CDR3 consists of 12 residues. The V and J ends lost 8 bases and 6 bases respectively, with 17 bases between them. Looked up from germline, CDR1 is GTSNPN and CDR2 is SVGIG (reference sequence). This CDR3 reads CAGDLTGSEQYF. In DNA form, the CDR3 reads TGTGCCGGGGACCTCACAGGGTCCGAGCAGTACTTC.

This chain uses TRBV11-1 with TRBJ2-7; D is uncertain. This CDR3 has 13 amino acids. Per the germline V gene, CDR1 is SGHAT and CDR2 is FQDESV (reference sequence). V shed 6 bases and J shed 2 bases, with 11 bases lying between them. The CDR3 DNA reads as TGTGCCAGCAGTTATACAGTTACCTACGAGCAGTACTTC. This codes for CASSYTVTYEQYF.

The chain uses TRBV27 and TRBJ2-5; D gene unclear. The J call may be incorrect, as the DNA end agrees better with TRBJ2-7. Germline CDR1 reads MNHEY; CDR2 reads SMNVEV (reference sequence). This CDR3 has 14 amino acids. The CDR3 bases are TGTGCCAGCAGTTTATCGGGCACAGCCTACGAGCAGTACTTC. Translated, it gives CASSLSGTAYEQYF.

This rearrangement joins TRBV14 to TRBJ2-7; TRBD2 matches 8 bases. Per the germline V gene, CDR1 is SGHDN and CDR2 is FVKESK. This CDR3 has 17 residues. Trimming took 4 bases from V and 0 from J; bases not matched to a gene: 11. CDR3 protein: CASSLETSGSSSYEQYF. DNA for the CDR3: TGTGCCAGCAGCCTAGAGACGAGCGGGAGCTCCTCCTACGAGCAGTACTTC.

J is TRBJ1-1 and V is TRBV9; the D gene is possibly TRBD1 (6 bases). Germline CDR1 and CDR2: SGDLS and YYNGEE. This CDR3 has 14 amino acids. V shed 6 bases and J shed 4 bases, with 16 bases lying between them. The CDR3 loop reads CASTWVGAGTEAFF. As DNA, the CDR3 is TGTGCCAGCACCTGGGTGGGGGCGGGCACTGAAGCTTTCTTT.

In this sample, this clone is large. The chain joins TRBV4-3 to TRBJ1-4, with D hard to call. Germline lookup yields CDR1 LGHNA and CDR2 YSLEER. The length of the CDR3 is 19 residues. The V end lost 0 bases, the J end lost 0 bases, and 17 bases lay between the germline ends. CDR3 sequence: CASSQDSTGNIATNEKLFF. CDR3 coding DNA: TGCGCCAGCAGCCAAGATTCAACGGGGAACATTGCAACTAATGAAAAACTGTTTTTT.

This clone has a handful of counts. J is TRBJ2-7 and V is TRBV14; D is ambiguous. Trimming removed 1 base from V and 3 bases from J, with 10 bases in between. Germline V CDR1 and CDR2: SGHDN, FVKESK. There are 14 residues in the CDR3. DNA of the CDR3: TGTGCCAGCAGCCAAGTAGAGGAGATCTACGAGCAGTACTTC. Translation gives CASSQVEEIYEQYF.

In this sample, this clone turned up a few times. The chain links TRBV27 to TRBJ2-2; 11 bases line up with TRBD2. The germline CDR1 and CDR2 sequences are MNHEY and SMNVEV (reference sequence). J was trimmed by 2 bases and V by 3 bases; bases with no gene match: 8. This CDR3 has 18 amino acids. In DNA form, the CDR3 reads TGTGCCAGCAGTTTTACGACTAGCGGGAACTTAAACACCGGGGAGCTGTTTTTT. Translation gives CASSFTTSGNLNTGELFF.

This clone came up a few times. The CDR3 DNA sequence: TGTGCCAGCAGTTACACCGTAACTGATCAGCCCCAGCATTTT. Its translation is CASSYTVTDQPQHF. V gene TRBV6-5 combines with J gene TRBJ1-5; D ambiguous. The germline gives CDR1 MNHEY, CDR2 SVGAGI. CDR3 size: 14 residues. The germline V and J ends were trimmed by 2 bases and 5 bases, with 10 bases remaining between them.

In this sample, this clone is large. The DNA of the CDR3 is TGCGCCAGCAGCCAAGGGACTAGCAACGAGCAGTACTTC. The encoded protein is CASSQGTSNEQYF. This sequence joins TRBV4-1 and TRBJ2-7; 8 bases line up with TRBD2. The trim removed 1 base at V and 5 bases at J, leaving 1 base unmatched. Germline-derived CDR1 and CDR2 are MGHRA and YSYEKL. The CDR3 runs 13 residues.